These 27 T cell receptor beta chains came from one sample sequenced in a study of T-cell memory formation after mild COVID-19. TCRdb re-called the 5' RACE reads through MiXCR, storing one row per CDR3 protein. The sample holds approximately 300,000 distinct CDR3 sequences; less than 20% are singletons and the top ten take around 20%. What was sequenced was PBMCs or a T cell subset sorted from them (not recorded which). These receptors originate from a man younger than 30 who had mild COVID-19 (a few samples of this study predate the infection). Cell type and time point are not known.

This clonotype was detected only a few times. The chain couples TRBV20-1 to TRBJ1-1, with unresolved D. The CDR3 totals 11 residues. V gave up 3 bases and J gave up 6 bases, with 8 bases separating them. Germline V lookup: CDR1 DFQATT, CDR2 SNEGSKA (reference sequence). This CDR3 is CSASGGAEAFF. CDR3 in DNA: TGCAGTGCTAGTGGCGGGGCTGAAGCTTTCTTT.

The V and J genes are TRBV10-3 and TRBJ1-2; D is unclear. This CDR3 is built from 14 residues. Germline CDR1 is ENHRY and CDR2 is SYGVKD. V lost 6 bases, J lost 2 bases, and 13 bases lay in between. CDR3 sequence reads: CAISSPNGNYGYTF. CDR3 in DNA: TGTGCCATCAGCTCTCCCAACGGGAACTATGGCTACACCTTC.

In nucleotides, the CDR3 is TGTGCCACCGAAACAGGGCGTCGTGAAAAACTGTTTTTT. Protein: CATETGRREKLFF. The V gene is TRBV24-1, the J gene TRBJ1-4, with D perhaps matching TRBD1 (6 bases). Trimming took 9 bases from V and 7 from J, leaving 14 bases between them. There are 13 residues in the CDR3. The germline CDR1 and CDR2 sequences are KGHDR and SFDVKD.

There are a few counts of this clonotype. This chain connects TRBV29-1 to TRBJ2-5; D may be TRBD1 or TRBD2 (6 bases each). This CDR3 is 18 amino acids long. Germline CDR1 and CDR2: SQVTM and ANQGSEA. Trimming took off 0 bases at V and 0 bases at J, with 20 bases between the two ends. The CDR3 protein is CSVEEGLWGAGNQETQYF. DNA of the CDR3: TGCAGCGTTGAAGAGGGCCTCTGGGGGGCCGGTAACCAAGAGACCCAGTACTTC.

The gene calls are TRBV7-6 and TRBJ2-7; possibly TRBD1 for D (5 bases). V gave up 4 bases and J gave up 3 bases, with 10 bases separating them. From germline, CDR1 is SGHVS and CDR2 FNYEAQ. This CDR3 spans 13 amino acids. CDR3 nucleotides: TGTGCCAGCAGCTCCACAACAGGCTACGAGCAGTACTTC. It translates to CASSSTTGYEQYF.

Here the CDR3 DNA reads TGCGCCAGCAGCCCACCCGGGAGGGGGGGCCTATACGAGCAGTACTTC. Residues: CASSPPGRGGLYEQYF. The chain uses TRBV4-1 and TRBJ2-7; 8 nucleotides line up with TRBD2. The CDR3 totals 16 residues. CDR1 and CDR2 from the germline V gene are MGHRA and YSYEKL. V shed 4 bases, J shed 4 bases, and the junction held 12 bases outside the gene matches.

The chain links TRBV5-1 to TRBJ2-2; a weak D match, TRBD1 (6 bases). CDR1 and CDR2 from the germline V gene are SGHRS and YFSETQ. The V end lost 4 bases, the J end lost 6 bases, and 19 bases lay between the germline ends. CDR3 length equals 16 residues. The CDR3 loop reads CASSPNPTGTPGELFF. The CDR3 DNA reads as TGCGCCAGCAGCCCGAACCCCACAGGGACCCCCGGGGAGCTGTTTTTT.

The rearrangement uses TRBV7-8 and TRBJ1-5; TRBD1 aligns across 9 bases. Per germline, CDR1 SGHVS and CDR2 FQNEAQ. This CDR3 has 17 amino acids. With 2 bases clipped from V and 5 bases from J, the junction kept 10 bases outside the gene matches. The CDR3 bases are TGTGCCAGCAGCTTAAGGTCCGGGACAGGGCTTTATCAGCCCCAGCATTTT. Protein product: CASSLRSGTGLYQPQHF.

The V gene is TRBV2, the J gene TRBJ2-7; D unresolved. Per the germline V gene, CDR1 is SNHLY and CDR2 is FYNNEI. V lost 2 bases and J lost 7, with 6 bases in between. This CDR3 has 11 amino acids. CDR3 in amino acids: CASSELGEQYV. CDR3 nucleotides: TGTGCCAGCAGTGAACTCGGTGAGCAGTACGTC.

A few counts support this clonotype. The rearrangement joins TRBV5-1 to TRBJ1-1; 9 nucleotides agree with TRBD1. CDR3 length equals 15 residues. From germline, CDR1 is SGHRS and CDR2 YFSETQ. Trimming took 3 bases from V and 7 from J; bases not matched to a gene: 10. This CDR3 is CASSSSGTGIGEAFF. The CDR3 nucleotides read TGCGCCAGCAGCTCGTCCGGGACAGGGATCGGTGAAGCTTTCTTT.

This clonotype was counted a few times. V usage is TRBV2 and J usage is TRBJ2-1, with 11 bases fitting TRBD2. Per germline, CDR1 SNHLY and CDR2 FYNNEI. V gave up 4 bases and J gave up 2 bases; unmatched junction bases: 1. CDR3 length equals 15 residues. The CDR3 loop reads CASSGTSGPYNEQFF. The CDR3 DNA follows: TGTGCCAGCAGTGGGACTAGCGGGCCCTACAATGAGCAGTTCTTC.

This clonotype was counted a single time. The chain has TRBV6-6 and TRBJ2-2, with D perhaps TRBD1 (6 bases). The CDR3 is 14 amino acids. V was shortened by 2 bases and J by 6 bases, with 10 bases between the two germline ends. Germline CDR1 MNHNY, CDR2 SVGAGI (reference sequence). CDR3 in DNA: TGTGCCAGCAGTTACGGGGACATACCCGGGGAGCTGTTTTTT. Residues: CASSYGDIPGELFF.

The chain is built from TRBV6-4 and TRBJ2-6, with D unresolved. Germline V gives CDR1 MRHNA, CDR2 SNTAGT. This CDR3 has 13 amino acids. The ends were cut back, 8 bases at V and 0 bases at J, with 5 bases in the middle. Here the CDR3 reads CASGHSGANVLTF. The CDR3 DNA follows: TGTGCCAGCGGGCACTCTGGGGCCAACGTCCTGACTTTC.

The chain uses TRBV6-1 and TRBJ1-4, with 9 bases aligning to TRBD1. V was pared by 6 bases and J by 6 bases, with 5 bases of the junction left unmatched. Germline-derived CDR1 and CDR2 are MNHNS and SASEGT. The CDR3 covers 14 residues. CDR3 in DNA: TGTGCCAGCAGGCTCCGGACAGGGGATGAAAAACTGTTTTTT. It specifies CASRLRTGDEKLFF.

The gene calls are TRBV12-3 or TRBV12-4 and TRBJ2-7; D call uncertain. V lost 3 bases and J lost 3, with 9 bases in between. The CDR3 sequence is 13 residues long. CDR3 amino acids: CASSFGKNYEQYF. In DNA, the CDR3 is TGTGCCAGCAGTTTTGGCAAGAACTACGAGCAGTACTTC.

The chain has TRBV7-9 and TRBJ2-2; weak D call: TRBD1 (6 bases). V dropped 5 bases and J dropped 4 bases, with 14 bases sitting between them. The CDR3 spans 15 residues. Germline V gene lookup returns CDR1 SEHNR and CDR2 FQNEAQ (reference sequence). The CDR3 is CASSPDQGPTGELFF. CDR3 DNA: TGTGCCAGCAGCCCAGACCAGGGGCCCACCGGGGAGCTGTTTTTT.

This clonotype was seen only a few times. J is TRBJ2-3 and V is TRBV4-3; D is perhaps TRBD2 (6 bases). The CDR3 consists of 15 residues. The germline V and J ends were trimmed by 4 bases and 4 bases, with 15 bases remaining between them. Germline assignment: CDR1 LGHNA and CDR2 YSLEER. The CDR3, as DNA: TGCGCCAGCAGCCTCGCGACTAGTGAGCCAGATACGCAGTATTTT. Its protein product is CASSLATSEPDTQYF.

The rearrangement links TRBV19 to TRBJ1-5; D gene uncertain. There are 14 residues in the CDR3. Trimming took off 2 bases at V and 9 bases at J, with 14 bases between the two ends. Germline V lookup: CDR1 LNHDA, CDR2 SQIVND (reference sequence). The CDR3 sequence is CASSITSVSAPQHF. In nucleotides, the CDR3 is TGTGCCAGTAGTATAACCTCCGTGTCCGCGCCCCAGCATTTT.

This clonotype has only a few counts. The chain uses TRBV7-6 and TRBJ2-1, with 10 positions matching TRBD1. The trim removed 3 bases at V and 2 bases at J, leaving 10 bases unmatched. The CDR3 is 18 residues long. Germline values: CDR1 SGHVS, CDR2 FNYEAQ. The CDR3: CASSLGTGVRLAYNEQFF. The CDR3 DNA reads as TGTGCCAGCAGCTTGGGGACAGGGGTAAGGTTAGCCTACAATGAGCAGTTCTTC.

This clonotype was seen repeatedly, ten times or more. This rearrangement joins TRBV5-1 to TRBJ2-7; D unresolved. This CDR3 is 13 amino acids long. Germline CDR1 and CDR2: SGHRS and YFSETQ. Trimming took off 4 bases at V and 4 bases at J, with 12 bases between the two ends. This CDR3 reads CASSVEQKYEQYF. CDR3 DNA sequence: TGCGCCAGCAGCGTGGAGCAAAAATACGAGCAGTACTTC.

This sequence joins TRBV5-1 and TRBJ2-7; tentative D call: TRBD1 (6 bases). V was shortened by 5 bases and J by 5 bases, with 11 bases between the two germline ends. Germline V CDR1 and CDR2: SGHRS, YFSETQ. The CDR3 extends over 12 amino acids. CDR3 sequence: CASRQGLNEQYF. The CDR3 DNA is TGCGCCAGCAGGCAGGGGCTCAACGAGCAGTACTTC.

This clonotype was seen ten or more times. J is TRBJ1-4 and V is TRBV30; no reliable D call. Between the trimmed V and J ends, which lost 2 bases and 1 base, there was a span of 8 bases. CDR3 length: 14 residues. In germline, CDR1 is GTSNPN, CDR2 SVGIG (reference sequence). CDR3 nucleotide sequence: TGTGCCTGGAGTTTTCTCGGAACTAATGAAAAACTGTTTTTT. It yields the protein CAWSFLGTNEKLFF.

The CDR3 sequence is CASSLVRGYTDTQYF. CDR3 sequence (DNA): TGTGCCAGCAGCTTAGTTAGAGGGTACACAGATACGCAGTATTTT. The rearrangement joins TRBV7-9 to TRBJ2-3; D is perhaps TRBD2 (5 bases). This CDR3 spans 15 amino acids. Per germline, CDR1 SEHNR and CDR2 FQNEAQ (reference sequence). Trimming shortened V by 1 base and J by 2 bases, and 10 bases separated the two germline ends.

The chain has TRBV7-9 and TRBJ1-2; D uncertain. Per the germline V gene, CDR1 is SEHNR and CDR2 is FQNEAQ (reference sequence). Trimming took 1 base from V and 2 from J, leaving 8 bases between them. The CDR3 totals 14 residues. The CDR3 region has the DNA TGTGCCAGCAGCTTAGAATCAGAGAACTATGGCTACACCTTC. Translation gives CASSLESENYGYTF.

CDR3 nucleotide sequence: TGTGCCAGCAGCTCCGGACAGGGAGGTGGCTATGGCTACACCTTC. This encodes CASSSGQGGGYGYTF. The chain has TRBV7-2 and TRBJ1-2, with 8 bases fitting TRBD1. V was clipped by 4 bases and J by 4 bases; unmatched bases: 8. The CDR3 totals 15 residues. Germline values: CDR1 SGHTA, CDR2 FQGNSA.

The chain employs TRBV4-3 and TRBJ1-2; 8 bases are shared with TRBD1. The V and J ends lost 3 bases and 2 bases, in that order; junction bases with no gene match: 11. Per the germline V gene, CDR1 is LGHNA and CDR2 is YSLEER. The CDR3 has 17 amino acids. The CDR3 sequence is CASSHIGTRGRNYGYTF. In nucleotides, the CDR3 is TGCGCCAGCAGCCATATTGGGACCAGGGGGCGCAACTATGGCTACACCTTC.

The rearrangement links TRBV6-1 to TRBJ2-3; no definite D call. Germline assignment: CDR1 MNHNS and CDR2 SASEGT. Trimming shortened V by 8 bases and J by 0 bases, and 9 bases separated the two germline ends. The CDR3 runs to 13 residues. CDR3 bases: TGTGCCAGCTATGTCCACAGCACAGATACGCAGTATTTT. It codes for CASYVHSTDTQYF.